Given below is one T cell receptor beta chain in context. The data stem from a study of blood T cell repertoires in COVID-19. Study as a whole: Researchers got acute and convalescent COVID-19 samples from the United States, Italy and Spain.

The assay was immunoSEQ multiplex PCR, and TCRdb's table has in-frame clones only and misses some. Here the sample spans around 150,000 clones, roughly 82% being singletons. Germline lookup yields CDR1 SNHLY and CDR2 FYNNEI. The CDR3 consists of 15 residues. The J segment lost 5 bases and the V segment lost 7 bases, leaving 5 bases of the junction unmatched. The clonotype originates from a woman aged 40 to 50 with COVID-19, enrolled during active disease. This chain uses TRBV2 with TRBJ2-1; the match to TRBD2 covers 13 bases. The sample comprised peripheral blood. The DNA for the CDR3 is TGTGCCAGCACCGAGGGGACTAGCGGGGACAATGAGCAGTTCTTC. This translates into CASTEGTSGDNEQFF.